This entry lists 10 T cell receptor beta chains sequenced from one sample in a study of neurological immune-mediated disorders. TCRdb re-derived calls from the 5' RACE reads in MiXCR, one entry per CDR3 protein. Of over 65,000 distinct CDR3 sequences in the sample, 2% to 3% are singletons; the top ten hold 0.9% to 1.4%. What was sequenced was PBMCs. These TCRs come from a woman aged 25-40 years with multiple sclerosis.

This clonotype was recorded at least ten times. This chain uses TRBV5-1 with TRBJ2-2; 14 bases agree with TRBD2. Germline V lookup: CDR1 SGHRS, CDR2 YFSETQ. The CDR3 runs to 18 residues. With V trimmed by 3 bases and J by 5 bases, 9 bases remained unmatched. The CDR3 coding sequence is TGCGCCAGCAGCTCGGGACTAGCGGGAGTGGTGGGAACCGGGGAGCTGTTTTTT. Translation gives CASSSGLAGVVGTGELFF.

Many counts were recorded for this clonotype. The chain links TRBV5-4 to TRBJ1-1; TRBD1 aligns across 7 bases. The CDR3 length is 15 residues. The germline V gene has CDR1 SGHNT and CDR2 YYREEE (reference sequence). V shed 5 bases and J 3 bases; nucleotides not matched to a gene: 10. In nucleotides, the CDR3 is TGTGCCAGCAGAATTACAGGGGCTAGGGACACTGAAGCTTTCTTT. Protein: CASRITGARDTEAFF.

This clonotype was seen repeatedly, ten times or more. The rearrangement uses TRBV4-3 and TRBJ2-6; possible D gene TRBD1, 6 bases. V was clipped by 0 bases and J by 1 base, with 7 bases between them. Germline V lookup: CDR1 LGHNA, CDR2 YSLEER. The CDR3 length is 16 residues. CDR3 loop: CASSQDRGSGANVLTF. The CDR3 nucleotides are TGCGCCAGCAGCCAAGACAGGGGTTCTGGGGCCAACGTCCTGACTTTC.

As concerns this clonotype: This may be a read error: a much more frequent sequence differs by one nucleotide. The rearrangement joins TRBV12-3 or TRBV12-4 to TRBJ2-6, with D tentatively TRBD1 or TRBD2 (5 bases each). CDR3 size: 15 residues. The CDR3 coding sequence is TGTGCCAGCAGTTTGTCGGGGCCCGGGGCCAAAGTCCTGACTTTC. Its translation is CASSLSGPGAKVLTF.

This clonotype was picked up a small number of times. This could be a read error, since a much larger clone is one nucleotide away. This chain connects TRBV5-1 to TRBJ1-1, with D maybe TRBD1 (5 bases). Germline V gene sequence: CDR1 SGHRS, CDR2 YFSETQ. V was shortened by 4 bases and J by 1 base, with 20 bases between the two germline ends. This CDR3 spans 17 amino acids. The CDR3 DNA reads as TGCGCCAGCAGCCGGAAGGGGCCGGGAAAGCCGAACACTGAAGCTTTCTTT. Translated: CASSRKGPGKPNTEAFF.

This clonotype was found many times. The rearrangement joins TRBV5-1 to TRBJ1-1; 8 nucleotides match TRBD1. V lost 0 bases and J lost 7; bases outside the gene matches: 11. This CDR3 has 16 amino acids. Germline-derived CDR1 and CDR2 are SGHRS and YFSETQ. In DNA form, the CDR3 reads TGCGCCAGCAGCTTGGGGTTGGCCAGGGGGCATGATGAAGCTTTCTTT. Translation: CASSLGLARGHDEAFF.

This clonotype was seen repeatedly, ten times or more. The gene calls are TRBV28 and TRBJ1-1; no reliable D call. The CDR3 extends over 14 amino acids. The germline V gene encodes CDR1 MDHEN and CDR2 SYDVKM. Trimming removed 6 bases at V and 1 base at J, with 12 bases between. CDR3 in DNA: TGTGCCAGCAGATTTCCTCAGGAGAACACTGAAGCTTTCTTT. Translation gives CASRFPQENTEAFF.

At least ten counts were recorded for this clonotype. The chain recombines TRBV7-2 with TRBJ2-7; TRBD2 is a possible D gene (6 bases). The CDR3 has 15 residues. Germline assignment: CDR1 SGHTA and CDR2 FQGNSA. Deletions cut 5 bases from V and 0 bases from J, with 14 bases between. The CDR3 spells CASSPHSGRSYEQYF. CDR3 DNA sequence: TGTGCCAGCAGCCCCCATAGCGGCCGCTCCTACGAGCAGTACTTC.

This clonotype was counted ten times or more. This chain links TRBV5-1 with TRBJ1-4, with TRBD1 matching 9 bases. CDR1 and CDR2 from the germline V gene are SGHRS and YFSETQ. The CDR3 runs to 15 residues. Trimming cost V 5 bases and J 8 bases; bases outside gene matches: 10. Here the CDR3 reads CASSGFGTGQEKLFF. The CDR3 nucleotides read TGCGCCAGCAGTGGATTCGGGACAGGGCAGGAAAAACTGTTTTTT.

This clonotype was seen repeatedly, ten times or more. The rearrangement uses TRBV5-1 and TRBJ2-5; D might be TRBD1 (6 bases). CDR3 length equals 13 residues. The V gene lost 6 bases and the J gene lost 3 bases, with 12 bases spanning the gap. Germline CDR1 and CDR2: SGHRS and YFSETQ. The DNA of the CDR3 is TGCGCCAGCATAGGCCCAGGGGAAGAGACCCAGTACTTC. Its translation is CASIGPGEETQYF.